Listed here are 20 T cell receptor beta chains from one sample, sequenced in a study of PD-L1 blockade in urothelial cancer. Generated by immunoSEQ multiplex PCR, the TCRdb table keeps only in-frame clones and is missing some. The table lists more than 90,000 clones, less than 90% of them singletons. The time point here: peripheral blood 6 weeks after treatment start. The material sequenced was PBMCs, taken around atezolizumab (anti-PD-L1) treatment. The receptors derive from a man between 65 and 85 years old with urothelial cancer.

The V and J genes are TRBV4-1 and TRBJ2-5; no clear D. V lost 3 bases, J lost 3 bases, and 5 bases lay in between. Germline loops: CDR1 MGHRA, CDR2 YSYEKL. This CDR3 has 12 amino acids. CDR3 residues: CASSHPKETQYF. DNA of the CDR3: TGCGCCAGCAGCCACCCCAAAGAGACCCAGTACTTC.

V is TRBV15 and J is TRBJ2-5, with 8 bases that match TRBD2. CDR1 and CDR2 from the germline V gene are LNHNV and YYDKDF (reference sequence). This CDR3 region has 16 residues. V was pared by 1 base and J by 5 bases, with 9 bases of the junction left unmatched. This CDR3 reads CATSRAGGRPPETQYF. The CDR3 DNA is TGTGCCACCAGCAGAGCAGGCGGGAGGCCTCCCGAGACCCAGTACTTC.

The chain joins TRBV30 to TRBJ2-2, with 7 bases matching TRBD1. Per germline, CDR1 GTSNPN and CDR2 SVGIG (reference sequence). The CDR3 runs to 15 residues. V shed 0 bases and J 3 bases; nucleotides not matched to a gene: 4. CDR3 DNA: TGTGCCTGGAGTGTAAGCAGGGGGTACACCGGGGAGCTGTTTTTT. Translation: CAWSVSRGYTGELFF.

V and J are TRBV29-1 and TRBJ2-1, with 14 bases identical to TRBD2. V was clipped by 5 bases and J by 6 bases; unmatched bases: 6. The CDR3 runs 15 residues. Germline V gene data show CDR1 as SQVTM and CDR2 as ANQGSEA. The DNA of the CDR3 is TGCAGCGTTAAGGCGGGGACTAGCGGGGGCAATGAGCAGTTCTTC. Amino acids: CSVKAGTSGGNEQFF.

The chain couples TRBV5-1 to TRBJ2-7, with 11 bases fitting TRBD2. The CDR3 covers 16 residues. Germline CDR1 SGHRS, CDR2 YFSETQ. J gave up 5 bases and V 4 bases, and 11 bases lay outside the gene matches. The CDR3 here is CASSEELLAGGNEQYF. As DNA, the CDR3 is TGCGCCAGCAGCGAGGAGCTATTAGCGGGGGGGAACGAGCAGTACTTC.

The rearrangement links TRBV19 to TRBJ2-1; possibly TRBD1 for D (7 bases). The CDR3 contains 12 residues. The V end was cut by 5 bases, the J end by 7 bases, with 9 bases between. Germline V gene lookup returns CDR1 LNHDA and CDR2 SQIVND (reference sequence). The DNA for the CDR3 is TGTGCCAGTAGTCAGGGGGGTAATGAGCAGTTCTTC. It encodes CASSQGGNEQFF.

The V gene is TRBV5-1, the J gene TRBJ1-2; D perhaps matches TRBD1 (6 bases). V lost 0 bases and J lost 6, with 15 bases in between. This CDR3 region has 15 residues. Germline CDR1 is SGHRS and CDR2 is YFSETQ. The CDR3 region has the DNA TGCGCCAGCAGCTTGGTACCAGGGGAAGCGAATGGCTACACCTTC. Translated, it gives CASSLVPGEANGYTF.

The gene calls are TRBV4-2 and TRBJ2-5; a weak D match, TRBD1 (6 bases). The V gene's germline CDR1 is LGHNA and CDR2 YNFKEQ. Between the trimmed V and J ends, which lost 1 base and 2 bases, there was a span of 11 bases. The CDR3 length is 15 residues. CDR3 amino acids: CASSQAFGQQETQYF. For the CDR3, the DNA is TGTGCCAGCAGCCAAGCCTTCGGACAGCAAGAGACCCAGTACTTC.

This clone turned up a few times. This sequence joins TRBV19 and TRBJ2-7, with 9 bases fitting TRBD2. V lost 6 bases to trimming and J lost 1 base; unmatched junction nucleotides: 7. The length of the CDR3 is 15 residues. CDR1 LNHDA and CDR2 SQIVND come from the germline V gene (reference sequence). CDR3: CASSRRLAESYEQYF. Written as DNA, the CDR3 is TGTGCCAGTAGCCGAAGACTAGCGGAATCCTACGAGCAGTACTTC.

The genes are TRBV7-6 and TRBJ1-1, with D uncertain. V lost 5 bases and J lost 7, with 17 bases in between. The germline V gene has CDR1 SGHVS and CDR2 FNYEAQ. This CDR3 is built from 14 residues. The CDR3 DNA is TGTGCCAGCAGCCTCTCGGGTAGAACCTTTGAAGCTTTCTTT. Amino acids: CASSLSGRTFEAFF.

The rearrangement joins TRBV28 to TRBJ2-1; 10 bases map to TRBD2. The CDR3 sequence is 15 residues long. Germline lookup yields CDR1 MDHEN and CDR2 SYDVKM. J was trimmed by 7 bases and V by 6 bases; bases with no gene match: 9. CDR3 region: CASSRPSGRGNEQFF. In DNA form, the CDR3 reads TGTGCCAGCAGCCGTCCTAGCGGGAGAGGGAATGAGCAGTTCTTC.

The V call is TRBV2, the J call TRBJ1-5, with D uncertain. The CDR3 consists of 14 residues. Trimming removed 3 bases at V and 3 bases at J, with 9 bases between. CDR1 and CDR2 from the germline V gene are SNHLY and FYNNEI. As DNA, the CDR3 is TGTGCCAGCAGTGACGATCGCTACAATCAGCCCCAGCATTTT. Residues: CASSDDRYNQPQHF.

The chain uses TRBV11-3 and TRBJ2-3, with a tentative D call TRBD2 (5 bases). The germline V gene has CDR1 SGHNT and CDR2 YENEEA. Trimming cost V 4 bases and J 4 bases, with 9 bases left between them. This CDR3 has 13 residues. The CDR3 reads CASSSSSADTQYF. The CDR3 DNA reads as TGTGCCAGCAGCTCTAGCAGCGCAGATACGCAGTATTTT. Full variable domain (missing parts from reference TRBV11-3 and TRBJ2-3): EAGVVQSPRYKIIEKKQPVAFWCNPISGHNTLYWYLQNLGQGPELLIRYENEEAVDDSQLPKDRFSAERLKGVDSTLKIQPAELGDSAVYLCASSSSSADTQYFGPGTRLTVL.

The chain recombines TRBV7-2 with TRBJ2-7, with 7 bases aligning to TRBD2. Trimming cost V 1 base and J 0 bases; bases outside gene matches: 3. The CDR3 sequence is 15 residues long. CDR1 and CDR2 from the germline V gene are SGHTA and FQGNSA. CDR3 DNA: TGTGCCAGCAGCTTAGATCCTAGCGGCTCCTACGAGCAGTACTTC. It codes for CASSLDPSGSYEQYF. The full variable domain, with the rest looked up from reference TRBV7-2 and TRBJ2-7, is GAGVSQSPSNKVTEKGKDVELRCDPISGHTALYWYRQSLGQGLEFLIYFQGNSAPDKSGLPSDRFSAERTGGSVSTLTIQRTQQEDSAVYLCASSLDPSGSYEQYFGPGTRLTVT.

The chain links TRBV7-2 to TRBJ1-4; 10 nucleotides line up with TRBD1. Looked up from germline, CDR1 is SGHTA and CDR2 is FQGNSA. This CDR3 has 15 amino acids. Trimming at V came to 1 base and at J to 5 bases, leaving 1 base not matched to a gene. DNA for the CDR3: TGTGCCAGCAGCTTAGAGGGACAGGGGAATGAAAAACTGTTTTTT. It codes for CASSLEGQGNEKLFF.

This clone was picked up one time. This chain uses TRBV11-3 with TRBJ2-7, with 7 bases aligning to TRBD1. Trimming at V came to 5 bases and at J to 7 bases, leaving 8 bases not matched to a gene. Germline V gene sequence: CDR1 SGHNT, CDR2 YENEEA. CDR3 length equals 13 residues. Written as DNA, the CDR3 is TGTGCCAGCAGCCAAAACAGGGGAAAGGAGCAGTACTTC. It encodes CASSQNRGKEQYF. The full variable domain, completed using reference TRBV11-3 and TRBJ2-7, is EAGVVQSPRYKIIEKKQPVAFWCNPISGHNTLYWYLQNLGQGPELLIRYENEEAVDDSQLPKDRFSAERLKGVDSTLKIQPAELGDSAVYLCASSQNRGKEQYFGPGTRLTVT.

V and J are TRBV5-6 and TRBJ2-3, with 8 bases lining up with TRBD2. Trimming at V came to 0 bases and at J to 6 bases, leaving 9 bases not matched to a gene. The CDR3 loop spans 16 amino acids. CDR1 is SGHDT, CDR2 YYEEEE, per germline. For the CDR3, the DNA is TGTGCCAGCAGCTTGGTCACGGGAGGGCCCAGGGATACGCAGTATTTT. This encodes CASSLVTGGPRDTQYF.

This clone has more than one count but fewer than ten. The chain carries TRBV5-1 and TRBJ2-7; D gene ambiguous. There are 14 residues in the CDR3. The V end lost 1 base, the J end lost 2 bases, and 10 bases lay between the germline ends. Germline V lookup: CDR1 SGHRS, CDR2 YFSETQ. The CDR3, as DNA: TGCGCCAGCAGCTTGAGCCCAGCGCCCTACGAGCAGTACTTC. Translation: CASSLSPAPYEQYF. Full variable domain (remainder filled in from reference TRBV5-1 and TRBJ2-7): KAGVTQTPRYLIKTRGQQVTLSCSPISGHRSVSWYQQTPGQGLQFLFEYFSETQRNKGNFPGRFSGRQFSNSRSEMNVSTLELGDSALYLCASSLSPAPYEQYFGPGTRLTVT.

This chain connects TRBV6-1 to TRBJ2-3; D may be TRBD2 (6 bases). The germline gives CDR1 MNHNS, CDR2 SASEGT. The CDR3 is made up of 16 amino acids. V lost 1 base and J 0 bases, leaving 11 bases between the germline ends. The CDR3 DNA sequence: TGTGCCAGCAGTGAAGGGAGGGGTGGGAGCACAGATACGCAGTATTTT. Residues: CASSEGRGGSTDTQYF.

This clone has more than one count but fewer than ten. Other nucleotide sequences in the sample specify the same CDR3. This chain connects TRBV5-1 to TRBJ1-1; 8 bases align to TRBD1. The V segment lost 3 bases and the J segment 4 bases; nucleotides outside the gene matches: 5. Germline values: CDR1 SGHRS, CDR2 YFSETQ. The CDR3 length is 14 residues. CDR3 in DNA: TGCGCCAGCAGCTCAGGACAGGGAGGCACTGAAGCTTTCTTT. Its protein product is CASSSGQGGTEAFF.